This T cell receptor (beta chain) was found in a study of cytomegalovirus exposure and HLA in healthy donors (dated by TCRdb to 2017 to 2019). About the full investigation: An earlier analysis of under 600 of the donors reported approximately 270 Gb of sequence data and 100 million to 140 million unique TCR beta sequences from about 180 million T cells. Alongside the repertoire data, information on donor age, sex, ethnicity and CMV serostatus was compiled. Roughly 300 gigabases of sequencing data and tens of millions of unique TCR sequences made up an early release that covered 640 HLA-typed donors. Both class I and class II loci were covered by HLA typing, at four-digit resolution. The study combined high-throughput TCR immunosequencing, statistical association of individual TCRs with disease status, and machine learning to predict cytomegalovirus infection status. The T cell repertoires of about 700 subjects were profiled by immunosequencing and related to cytomegalovirus serostatus. A later genetic analysis used genome-wide SNP genotypes for about 65% of the roughly 700 donors, treating that subset as a discovery cohort. The study aimed to test whether signatures of past pathogen exposure could be identified by cataloging public T cell receptors. Typing coverage differed by locus: A, B, C, DRB1 and DQB1 were typed in roughly 629-640 donors, DQA1 in 522, DPA1 in around 610, and DPB1 in just under 490. In an earlier analysis of roughly 580 of the donors, high-throughput TCR beta sequencing was used to judge whether each TCR beta V gene segment behaved as functional or pseudogenic. To study patterns of TCR occurrence, a later analysis re-analyzed previously published TCR beta repertoires from under 750 donors and added high-resolution HLA genotyping. Among the 398 genotyped donors, around 81% belonged to the genetic ancestry cluster associated with self-reported Caucasian donors. Four to six DR-DQ haplotypes were handled as single units for association and clustering, since linkage in the cohort was strong. Every repertoire in the discovery cohort had been generated on one and the same sequencing platform. Along with the roughly 610-subject first cohort, a separate validation cohort of some 130 different subjects was used. The later analysis used no new phenotypic data to find candidate immune exposures, relying instead on TCR beta sequences and their occurrence across donors. Across 300 to 500 genotyped donors of the cohort, an average of roughly 250,000 unique TCR beta nucleotide sequences per donor were sequenced, and roughly 17% of those sequences were non-productive.

CDR1 SNHLY and CDR2 FYNNEI are derived from the germline V gene. Counted from cysteine to phenylalanine, this CDR3 has 14 amino acids. The entry retains the CDR3 DNA only, 42 bases that are in frame from base 1. V was cut back by 4 bases and J by 3 bases, leaving a gap of 12 bases between them. The investigation overall reported the following: A few of the identified cytomegalovirus-associated TCR beta chains were confirmed in vitro to be specific for cytomegalovirus antigens. In an earlier analysis of a few hundred of the donors, most TCR beta V segments were observed in productive rearrangements about 87% or about 30% of the time, broadly matching IMGT annotations. According to a later analysis, TCR association rates differed among HLA loci, with DRB1 alleles showing the most associated TCRs and HLA-C alleles showing the fewest. A later genetic analysis associated a missense DCLRE1C variant with V-gene and J-gene trimming of TCR beta chains, and an independent cohort replicated the association. Some IMGT-functional V segments, including TRBV6-2 and TRBV6-3, could not be distinguished by the 87-base-pair reads and were therefore excluded. The authors suggested that the approach could potentially be generalized to other disease states and immunological phenotypes. In a later genetic analysis, fewer N-insertions in productive TCRs were reported among donors in an Asian-associated ancestry cluster than the roughly 670-donor mean. A further reported finding was that TCR beta sequences accurately predicted the HLA-A and HLA-B alleles for most subjects in the first cohort. About 17 rarely observed V segments, including chromosome 9 orphons, were excluded from the earlier analysis of several hundred of the donors because counts were too low. Across donors, most TCR sequences were observed very rarely, whereas some public TCRs were present in many individuals. In this cohort, only TCR beta chains were sequenced, and detectable features were limited by the absence of alpha or paired-chain data. In a later analysis, HLA-associated TCR beta chains showed more clonal expansion and lower generation probabilities than non-associated chains that were equally common. In a later analysis, several top co-occurrence clusters were reported to appear linked to parvovirus B19, influenza, CMV and Epstein-Barr virus. The classifier was reported to diagnose cytomegalovirus status with high specificity and sensitivity in both the original cohort and the validation cohort. Linkage disequilibrium might explain the correlated functional status among segregating V segments, but an unknown experimental factor could not be ruled out. CMV serostatus was the only immune exposure information available for the cohort. Specific HLA alleles were associated with over 15,000 TCR beta sequences at a false discovery rate of 0.05 in a later analysis. The presence/absence analyses assumed that sequencing depth was roughly uniform across donors, and that assumption may not be true. In the study, approximately 150 TCR beta chains were listed as associated with cytomegalovirus. Because some donors lacked HLA typing at each locus, the association tests relied only on the typed subset. Strong co-occurrence of HLA alleles, especially DR and DQ, made assigning TCR associations to individual alleles difficult. The sequencing pipeline was judged likely to have produced a cluster of highly shared sequence variants as a technical artifact. According to a later analysis, most CMV-associated TCR beta chains appeared to be HLA-restricted, and the HLA associations seemed to be driven largely by CMV exposure.

The cohort comprised hundreds of healthy bone marrow donors. At the time of sampling, all cohort members were nominally healthy, though unrecorded immune exposures were likely present. The donor tested CMV seropositive, placing the donor among the roughly 300 seropositive members of the cohort. Each donor provided a peripheral blood sample, and peripheral blood mononuclear cells were used for TCR beta sequencing. Genomic DNA was extracted from the blood cell samples with the Qiagen DNeasy Blood Extraction Kit. As to this clone: The antigen it binds to is not known. Per-nucleotide qualities are absent, and no much larger clonotype sits a single base away.

The protocol used for the library was the immunoSEQ multiplex PCR assay. The multiplex PCR relied on a mix of 60 forward primers for TCR Vbeta segments and 13 reverse primers for TCR Jbeta segments. The CDR3 region of rearranged TCR beta genes was amplified from genomic DNA with a multiplex PCR assay. Amplified TCR beta libraries were sequenced as 87-base-pair reads on the Illumina HiSeq System. The study's processing was this. A later analysis counted 65 million to 90 million unique TCR beta chains across the 650 to 700 repertoires, and roughly 10 million of these chains were shared by at least two donors. Raw reads were error-corrected and collapsed into unique sequences by a nearest-neighbor algorithm in which closely related sequences were merged to remove PCR and sequencing errors. Alignment of CDR3 sequences to IMGT reference sequences was used to assign V, D and J gene segments. Each retained sequence needed at least a six-nucleotide match to both a V gene segment and a J gene segment. Rearrangements were classified as productive when the CDR3 lacked stop codons and remained in frame with V and J, and all other rearrangements were classified as non-productive. Following IMGT convention, CDR3 was defined as the stretch from the second conserved V-encoded cysteine to the conserved J-encoded phenylalanine. The earlier analysis of about 590 of the donors excluded sequences that lacked an unambiguous match to a single V gene segment. An earlier analysis of a few hundred of the donors classified V segments as functional when productive rearrangements were above 56.7% and as segregating when the standard deviation between donors was above 5%. To diagnose cytomegalovirus status from the catalog of TCR beta chain sequences, a statistical classification framework was built. V and J gene assignment, in a later analysis, came from comparing TCR nucleotide sequences with IMGT/GENE-DB human TR gene sequences. The TCRdist pipeline was used in a later analysis to assign CDR3 sequences and most-parsimonious VDJ recombination scenarios. In a later analysis, each TCR beta chain was defined by its CDR3 amino acid sequence together with its V-gene family, and reads lacking a unique V-gene family were excluded. As a way to deal with suspected cross-contamination and a sequencing artifact, a later analysis dropped 640 or so nucleotide sequences that were highly shared and had low generation probability. For each public chain, a later analysis derived a clonal expansion index from normalized ranks of inferred template counts within each repertoire. A later analysis computed generation probabilities with a VDJ recombination model fitted to out-of-frame rearrangements, and checked the results against IGoR. Hypergeometric tests were used in a later analysis to score TCR-TCR, TCR-HLA and TCR-CMV co-occurrence, with a repertoire-size bias correction applied to the TCR pairs. A later analysis estimated false discovery rates by permuting HLA or CMV assignments 20 times. In a later analysis, co-occurring TCRs were grouped with DBSCAN, and TCRdist sequence similarity was added when clustering was performed within HLA-allele-positive subsets. Repertoires with fewer than 30,000 or more than 120,000 public chains, plus five repertoires with anomalous nucleotide sharing, were excluded from co-occurrence clustering. The source is immuneACCESS, and TCRdb retained only in-frame sequences with V and J called. Part of the clones is not carried over; for the studies checked, unresolved V genes explain less than half of this, and the remainder is unexplained. The V and J calls and clone size are taken from that table; D and trimming were inferred from the DNA. Present in this sample are tens of thousands of clones, roughly 75% of which were seen just once. The top ten constitute approximately 24% of the sample.

This sequence was found in a woman in her thirties or forties in good health and CMV-seropositive. The source material was PBMCs. The rearrangement combines TRBV2 with TRBJ2-5, with TRBD1 as a weak D call on 6 bases. The DNA sequence is as follows: TGTGCCAGCAGTGGGGGGCACAGGGAAGAGACCCAGTACTTC. Its protein product is CASSGGHREETQYF.